Listed below are T cell receptor beta chains from one sample, sequenced in a study of blood T cell repertoires in COVID-19. Sequencing was performed with immunoSEQ multiplex PCR; in TCRdb, only in-frame clones are kept and a portion is missing. Among 200,000 to 300,000 clones listed, around nine tenths were seen once. What was sequenced was PBMCs or T cells enriched from blood (not recorded which). All receptors come from a woman aged 40 to 50 who had been exposed to COVID-19. CDR3s include the opening cysteine and the closing phenylalanine or tryptophan. The order of the fields is clone size, V gene, D gene, J gene, CDR3 DNA, CDR3 protein. The D gene is left open where the match is weak. Where a row states a size, it is once, few, many or the class of an expanded clone; other rows omit it.

size: NA; V: TRBV7-2; D: TRBD1; J: TRBJ2-5; DNA: TGTGCCAGCAGCTCCGGTCGGACAGGATCGTACCAAGAGACCCAGTACTTC; CDR3: CASSSGRTGSYQETQYF
size: NA; V: TRBV4-1; D: NA; J: TRBJ2-3; DNA: TGCGCCAGCAGCCAAGCCCCAGACTATCAAGTTACGCAGTATTTT; CDR3: CASSQAPDYQVTQYF
size: NA; V: TRBV3-1/TRBV3-2; D: TRBD2; J: TRBJ2-7; DNA: TGTGCCAGCAGCCAATCCCCGGGGGGGCCGTACGAGCAGTACTTC; CDR3: CASSQSPGGPYEQYF
size: once; V: TRBV28; D: NA; J: TRBJ1-4; DNA: TGTGCCAGCAGCTGGGTGGGGGCCTCTAATGAAAAACTGTTTTTT; CDR3: CASSWVGASNEKLFF
size: few; V: TRBV20-1; D: TRBD1; J: TRBJ1-2; DNA: TGCAGTGCTAGTCCCGGGACAGGGAACTATGGCTACACCTTC; CDR3: CSASPGTGNYGYTF
size: NA; V: TRBV12-3/TRBV12-4; D: NA; J: TRBJ1-1; DNA: TGTGCCAGCATAGGGGCGATCACTGAAGCTTTCTTT; CDR3: CASIGAITEAFF
size: NA; V: TRBV7-9; D: TRBD1; J: TRBJ1-1; DNA: TGTGCCAGCAGCTTCCGGGACAGGGGCTTTCCGAAGGCTTTCTTT; CDR3: CASSFRDRGFPKAFF
size: NA; V: TRBV5-1; D: NA; J: TRBJ1-2; DNA: TGCGCCAGCAGCTTGACGAACCCAGGGGAGGGCAACTATGGCTACACCTTC; CDR3: CASSLTNPGEGNYGYTF
size: NA; V: TRBV11-2; D: NA; J: TRBJ1-3; DNA: TGTGCCAGCAGCTTAGGAGGCCAAGTCTCTGGAAACACCATATATTTT; CDR3: CASSLGGQVSGNTIYF
size: NA; V: TRBV27; D: NA; J: TRBJ2-5; DNA: TGTGCCAGCAGTTCCCTACTTTCAGAGACCCAGTACTTC; CDR3: CASSSLLSETQYF
size: NA; V: TRBV27; D: NA; J: TRBJ2-7; DNA: TGTGCCAGCAGCACAGGCCGGCGCTCCTACGAGCAGTACTTC; CDR3: CASSTGRRSYEQYF
size: NA; V: TRBV10-3; D: NA; J: TRBJ1-6; DNA: TGTGCCATCAGTGAGACCAACACCCTACAGGGATTAGGATCACCCCTCCACTTT; CDR3: CAISETNTLQGLGSPLHF
size: NA; V: TRBV29-1; D: NA; J: TRBJ1-2; DNA: TGCAGCGTTGAAGAGAACAGACGAACTAACTATGGCTACACCTTC; CDR3: CSVEENRRTNYGYTF
size: NA; V: TRBV29-1; D: NA; J: TRBJ2-5; DNA: TGCAGCGTTGAATTGGGGGCAGGAGAGACCCAGTACTTC; CDR3: CSVELGAGETQYF